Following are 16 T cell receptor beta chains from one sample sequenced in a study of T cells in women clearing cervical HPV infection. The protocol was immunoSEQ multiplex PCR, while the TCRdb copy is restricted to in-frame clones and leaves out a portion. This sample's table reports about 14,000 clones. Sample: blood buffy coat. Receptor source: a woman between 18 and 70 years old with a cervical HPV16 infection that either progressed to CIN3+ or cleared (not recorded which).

CDR3 bases read: TGCAGTGCTAGAGACCGCGGGGGGGCATCTCCAGATACG. The encoded protein is CSARDRGGASPDT. The full CDR3 protein reads CSARDRGGASPDTQYF. The rearrangement joins TRBV20-1 to TRBJ2-3; 9 bases line up with TRBD2. The missing CDR3 end, 3 residues past where the read stops, is filled in from the germline J gene. Trimming took 0 bases from V and 4 from J; bases not matched to a gene: 8. Germline V CDR1 and CDR2: DFQATT, SNEGSKA (reference sequence). The CDR3 length is 16 residues.

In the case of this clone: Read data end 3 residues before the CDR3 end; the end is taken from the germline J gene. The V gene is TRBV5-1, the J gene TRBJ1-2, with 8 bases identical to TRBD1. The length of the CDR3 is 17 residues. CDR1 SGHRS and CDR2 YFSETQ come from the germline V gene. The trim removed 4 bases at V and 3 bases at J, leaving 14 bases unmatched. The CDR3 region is CASSPFPRGPNDYGYTF. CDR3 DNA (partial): TGCGCCAGCAGCCCATTTCCCAGGGGGCCTAACGACTATGGC.

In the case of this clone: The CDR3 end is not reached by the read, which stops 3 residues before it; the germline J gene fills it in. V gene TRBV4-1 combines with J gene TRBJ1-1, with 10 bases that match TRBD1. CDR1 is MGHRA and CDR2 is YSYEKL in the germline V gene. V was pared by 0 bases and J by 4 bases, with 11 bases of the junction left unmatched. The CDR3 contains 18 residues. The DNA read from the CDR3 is TGCGCCAGCAGCCAAGAATTTCCATCGGACAGGGGGTTCACTGAA. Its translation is CASSQEFPSDRGFTE. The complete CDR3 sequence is CASSQEFPSDRGFTEAFF.

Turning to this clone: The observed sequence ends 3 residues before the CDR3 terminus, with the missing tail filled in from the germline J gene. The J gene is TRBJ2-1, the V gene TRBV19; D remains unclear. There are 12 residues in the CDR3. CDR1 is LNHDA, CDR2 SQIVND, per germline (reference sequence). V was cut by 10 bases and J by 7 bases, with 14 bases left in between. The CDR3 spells CATCPGGNEQFF. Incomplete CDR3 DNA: TGTGCCACTTGCCCAGGTGGAAATGAG.

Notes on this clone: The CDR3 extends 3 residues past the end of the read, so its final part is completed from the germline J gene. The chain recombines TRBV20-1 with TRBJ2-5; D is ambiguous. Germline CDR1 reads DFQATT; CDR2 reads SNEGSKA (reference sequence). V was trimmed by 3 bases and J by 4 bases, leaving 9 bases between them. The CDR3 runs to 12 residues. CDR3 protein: CSASQSGETQYF. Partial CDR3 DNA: TGCAGTGCTAGCCAATCGGGAGAGACC.

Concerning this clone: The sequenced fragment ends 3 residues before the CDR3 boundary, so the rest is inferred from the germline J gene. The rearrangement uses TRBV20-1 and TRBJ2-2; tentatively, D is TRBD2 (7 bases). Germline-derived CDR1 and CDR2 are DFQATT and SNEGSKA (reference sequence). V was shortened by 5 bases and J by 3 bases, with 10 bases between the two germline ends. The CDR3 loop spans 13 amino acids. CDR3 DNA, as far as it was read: TGCAGTGCTGAAGGGGGGGACACCGGGGAG. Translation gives CSAEGGDTGE. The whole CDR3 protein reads CSAEGGDTGELFF.

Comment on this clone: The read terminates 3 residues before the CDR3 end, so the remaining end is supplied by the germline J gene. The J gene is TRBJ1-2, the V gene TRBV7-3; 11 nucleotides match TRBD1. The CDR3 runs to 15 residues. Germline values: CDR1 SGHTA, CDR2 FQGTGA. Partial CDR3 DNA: TGTGCCAGCAGCTTAAAAGGACAGGGGGCGCGGGGC. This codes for CASSLKGQGARG. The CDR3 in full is CASSLKGQGARGYTF. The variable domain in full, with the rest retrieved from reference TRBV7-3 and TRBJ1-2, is GAGVSQTPSNKVTEKGKYVELRCDPISGHTALYWYRQSLGQGPEFLIYFQGTGAADDSGLPNDRFFAVRPEGSVSTLKIQRTERGDSAVYLCASSLKGQGARGYTFGSGTRLTVV.

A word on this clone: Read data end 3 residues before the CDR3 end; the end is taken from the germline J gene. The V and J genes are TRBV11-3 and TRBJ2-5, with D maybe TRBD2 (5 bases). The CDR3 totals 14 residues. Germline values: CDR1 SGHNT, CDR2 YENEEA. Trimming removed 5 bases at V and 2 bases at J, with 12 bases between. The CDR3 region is CASSPPSGQETQYF. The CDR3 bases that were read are TGTGCCAGCAGCCCCCCCAGCGGACAAGAGACC.

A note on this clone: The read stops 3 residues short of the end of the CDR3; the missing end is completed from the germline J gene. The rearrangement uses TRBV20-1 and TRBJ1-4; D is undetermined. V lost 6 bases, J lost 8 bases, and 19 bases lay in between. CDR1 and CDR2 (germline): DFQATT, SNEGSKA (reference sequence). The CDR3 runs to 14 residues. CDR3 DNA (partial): TGCAGTGCCCGTACCGCAGGTGTTTGGGAAAAA. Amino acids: CSARTAGVWEK. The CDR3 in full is CSARTAGVWEKLFF.

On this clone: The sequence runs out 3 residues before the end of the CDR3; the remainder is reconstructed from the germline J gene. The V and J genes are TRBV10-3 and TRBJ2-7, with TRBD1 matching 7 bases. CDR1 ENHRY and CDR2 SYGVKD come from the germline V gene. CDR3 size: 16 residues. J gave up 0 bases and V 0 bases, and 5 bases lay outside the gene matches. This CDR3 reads CAISESNAGGSYEQYF. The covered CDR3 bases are TGTGCCATCAGTGAGTCGAACGCAGGGGGCTCCTACGAG.

CDR3: CASRAAGTGGTGELFF. The sequenced CDR3 bases are TGTGCCAGTAGGGCGGCCGGGACAGGGGGGACCGGGGAG. The gene calls are TRBV19 and TRBJ2-2, with 11 bases fitting TRBD1. The read stops 3 residues short of the end of the CDR3; the missing end is completed from the germline J gene. Looked up from germline, CDR1 is LNHDA and CDR2 is SQIVND (reference sequence). This CDR3 comprises 16 residues. The junction had 8 bases not matched to a gene; V was cut back by 6 bases and J by 5 bases. The full variable domain, completed using reference TRBV19 and TRBJ2-2, is DGGITQSPKYLFRKEGQNVTLSCEQNLNHDAMYWYRQDPGQGLRLIYYSQIVNDFQKGDIAEGYSVSREKKESFPLTVTSAQKNPTAFYLCASRAAGTGGTGELFFGEGSRLTVL.

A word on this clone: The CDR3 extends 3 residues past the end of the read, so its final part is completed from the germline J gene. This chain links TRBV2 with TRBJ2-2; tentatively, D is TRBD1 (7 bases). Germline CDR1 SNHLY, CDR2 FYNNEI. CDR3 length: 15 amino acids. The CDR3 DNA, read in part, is TGTGCCAGCACTCCCGGGACAGCGGCGGGGATTCCG. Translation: CASTPGTAAGIP. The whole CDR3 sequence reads CASTPGTAAGIPLFF.

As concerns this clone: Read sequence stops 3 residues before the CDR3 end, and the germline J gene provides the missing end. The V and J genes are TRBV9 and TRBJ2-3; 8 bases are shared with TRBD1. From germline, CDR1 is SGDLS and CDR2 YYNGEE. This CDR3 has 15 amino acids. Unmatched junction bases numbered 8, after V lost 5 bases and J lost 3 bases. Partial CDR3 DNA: TGTGCCAGCAGAGAGACAGGGGCTTGGACAGATACG. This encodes CASRETGAWTDT. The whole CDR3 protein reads CASRETGAWTDTQYF.

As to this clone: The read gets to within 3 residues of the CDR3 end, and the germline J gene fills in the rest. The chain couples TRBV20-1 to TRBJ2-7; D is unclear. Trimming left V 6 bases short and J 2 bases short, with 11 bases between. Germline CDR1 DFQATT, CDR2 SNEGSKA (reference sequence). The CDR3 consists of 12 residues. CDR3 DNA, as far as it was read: TGCAGTGCGCCAGAGATTCCCTACGAG. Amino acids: CSAPEIPYE. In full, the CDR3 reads CSAPEIPYEQYF.

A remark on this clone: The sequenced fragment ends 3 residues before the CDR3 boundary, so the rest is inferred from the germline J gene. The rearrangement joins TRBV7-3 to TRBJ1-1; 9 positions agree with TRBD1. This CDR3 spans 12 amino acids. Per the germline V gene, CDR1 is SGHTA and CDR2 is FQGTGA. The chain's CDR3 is CASGYGTGEAFF. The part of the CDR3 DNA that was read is TGTGCCAGCGGATACGGGACAGGGGAA.

CDR3 bases read: TGTGCCAGCCGACCGGGACTGTCCTATGGT. This sequence encodes CASRPGLSYG. In full, the CDR3 is CASRPGLSYGQYF. The chain combines TRBV5-4 with TRBJ2-4; perhaps TRBD2 as D (6 bases). The CDR3 is cut off 3 residues early in the read; its end comes from the germline J gene. The CDR3 length is 13 residues. Germline values: CDR1 SGHNT, CDR2 YYREEE (reference sequence).